Included here is one T cell receptor (beta chain) sequence, with context. The antigen remains unidentified. The entry originates in a study of shared clonotypes between healthy human individuals. Points from the study as a whole: Sampling used blood alone; tissue repertoires probably differ. Shared clonotypes across all four donors exceeded non-shared ones in generation probability.

In the naive CD8 group, cells lacked CD45RO and were positively selected for CCR7, so terminally differentiated effector memory CD45RA+ cells were left out. The authors loaded about 0.2 ug DNA, 25,000 to 30,000 T cell genomes, into sorted-subset replicate PCRs. In the source study's methods: ImmunoSEQ output lacked quality scores and full-length reads, limiting matched filtering. Only in-frame clones appear in the TCRdb table, and some are missing; sequencing was by immunoSEQ multiplex PCR. D and trimming come from the DNA, and the V and J calls and clone size come from that table. The table records about 2.2 million clones, around 93% of them present only once. The CDR3 is 14 residues long. Trimming shortened V by 5 bases and J by 6 bases, and 17 bases separated the two germline ends. Germline CDR1 SGHTA, CDR2 FQGNSA.

The sample comprised naive CD8+ T cells from PBMCs. J is TRBJ2-7 and V is TRBV7-2; D possibly corresponds to TRBD2 (6 bases). This receptor was obtained from a man between 18 and 35 years old in good health. Some clones in this sample may be carry-over from other donors' samples. The CDR3: CASSPSDGGREQYF. The DNA for the CDR3 is TGTGCCAGCAGCCCTTCGGACGGGGGACGCGAGCAGTACTTC.